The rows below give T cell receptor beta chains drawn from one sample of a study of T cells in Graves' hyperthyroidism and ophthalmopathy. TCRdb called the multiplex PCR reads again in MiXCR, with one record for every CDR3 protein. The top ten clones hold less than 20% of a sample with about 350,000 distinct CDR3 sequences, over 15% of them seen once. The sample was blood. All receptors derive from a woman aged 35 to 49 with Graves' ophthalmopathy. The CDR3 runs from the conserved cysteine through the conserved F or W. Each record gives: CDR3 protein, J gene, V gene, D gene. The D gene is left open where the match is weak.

cdr3_aa: CAWSVLHRGSEAFF
j_call: TRBJ1-1
v_call: TRBV30
d_call: NA

cdr3_aa: CATSDRQAEAFF
j_call: TRBJ1-1
v_call: TRBV15
d_call: NA

cdr3_aa: CAWNGSSRGYNF
j_call: TRBJ1-2
v_call: TRBV30
d_call: NA

cdr3_aa: CATLRSASVNEQYF
j_call: TRBJ2-7
v_call: TRBV11-2
d_call: NA

cdr3_aa: CASSPIGAYEQYF
j_call: TRBJ2-7
v_call: TRBV4-1
d_call: NA

cdr3_aa: CASSEQGAGNTIYF
j_call: TRBJ1-3
v_call: TRBV9
d_call: NA

cdr3_aa: CASSRSGRRDEQFF
j_call: TRBJ2-1
v_call: TRBV7-2
d_call: TRBD2

cdr3_aa: CASSCKTLREQSF
j_call: TRBJ2-7
v_call: TRBV28
d_call: NA

cdr3_aa: CASSQRGISYEQYF
j_call: TRBJ2-7
v_call: TRBV6-5
d_call: NA

cdr3_aa: CASNPLGTVNTEAFF
j_call: TRBJ1-1
v_call: TRBV12-3/TRBV12-4
d_call: TRBD1

cdr3_aa: CASGPHPPVNTEAFF
j_call: TRBJ1-1
v_call: TRBV12-5
d_call: NA

cdr3_aa: CASSSRGGQGPYEQYF
j_call: TRBJ2-7
v_call: TRBV12-3/TRBV12-4
d_call: NA

cdr3_aa: CASSPDVRVEQYF
j_call: TRBJ2-7
v_call: TRBV12-3/TRBV12-4
d_call: NA

cdr3_aa: CATNWNTEAFF
j_call: TRBJ1-1
v_call: TRBV30
d_call: NA

cdr3_aa: CASTRDTGNTGELFF
j_call: TRBJ2-2
v_call: TRBV5-4
d_call: NA

cdr3_aa: CASSTLRGRDQPQHF
j_call: TRBJ1-5
v_call: TRBV12-3/TRBV12-4
d_call: TRBD1

cdr3_aa: CASSESVGTQYF
j_call: TRBJ2-5
v_call: TRBV7-2
d_call: NA

cdr3_aa: CASSLNSLAGELFF
j_call: TRBJ2-2
v_call: TRBV7-3
d_call: NA

cdr3_aa: CASSQNRGASYEQYF
j_call: TRBJ2-7
v_call: TRBV4-1
d_call: TRBD1

cdr3_aa: CASSPLRNTYGYTF
j_call: TRBJ1-2
v_call: TRBV7-2
d_call: NA

cdr3_aa: CATRGGSLFAFLGGYTF
j_call: TRBJ1-2
v_call: TRBV28
d_call: NA

cdr3_aa: CASSFGLSTEAFF
j_call: TRBJ1-1
v_call: TRBV7-9
d_call: NA

cdr3_aa: CASSTGQGGRNQPQHF
j_call: TRBJ1-5
v_call: TRBV5-1
d_call: TRBD1

cdr3_aa: CASRGQAGLETQYF
j_call: TRBJ2-5
v_call: TRBV28
d_call: TRBD1

cdr3_aa: CASSFPTSETQYF
j_call: TRBJ2-5
v_call: TRBV28
d_call: NA

cdr3_aa: CASYPIWGGELFF
j_call: TRBJ2-2
v_call: TRBV7-8
d_call: NA

cdr3_aa: CASSAGGNWNTEAFF
j_call: TRBJ1-1
v_call: TRBV9
d_call: NA

cdr3_aa: CASSSGTGTSAQETQYF
j_call: TRBJ2-5
v_call: TRBV5-1
d_call: TRBD2

cdr3_aa: CASSYHDGSGANVLTF
j_call: TRBJ2-6
v_call: TRBV6-5
d_call: NA

cdr3_aa: CASSLATLAETQYF
j_call: TRBJ2-5
v_call: TRBV7-6
d_call: NA

cdr3_aa: CASLEPGQPNTEAFF
j_call: TRBJ1-1
v_call: TRBV5-1
d_call: NA